These 10 T cell receptor beta chains share one sample of origin, sequenced in a study of beta chain features in type 1 diabetes. Expressed TCRB transcripts were sequenced because the entire RNA isolate underwent reverse transcription. Here immunoSEQ multiplex PCR was the method, and the copy in TCRdb shows in-frame clones only, minus some. The sample has 620,000 or so clones, around 16% seen once. The sample was naive CD4+ T cells from blood. These receptors were taken from a young man in good health.

This clone occurred a few times. J is TRBJ1-6 and V is TRBV29-1; TRBD1 aligns across 7 bases. The CDR3 has 15 amino acids. V lost 1 base, J lost 3 bases, and 3 bases stayed unmatched. Germline V gene lookup returns CDR1 SQVTM and CDR2 ANQGSEA. The CDR3 sequence: CSVEAWDSYNSPLHF. The CDR3 nucleotides are TGCAGCGTTGAAGCTTGGGACAGCTATAATTCACCCCTCCACTTT. Full variable domain (remainder filled in from reference TRBV29-1 and TRBJ1-6): SAVISQKPSRDICQRGTSLTIQCQVDSQVTMMFWYRQQPGQSLTLIATANQGSEATYESGFVIDKFPISRPNLTFSTLTVSNMSPEDSSIYLCSVEAWDSYNSPLHFGNGTRLTVT.

This clone was seen a few times. The CDR3, as DNA: TGTGCCAGCAGTACCCTCGACAGGGGGCGTGAGACCCAGTACTTC. Residues: CASSTLDRGRETQYF. This chain uses TRBV27 with TRBJ2-5, with TRBD1 matching over 10 bases. Trimming cost V 5 bases and J 5 bases; bases outside gene matches: 8. This CDR3 comprises 15 residues. The germline V gene has CDR1 MNHEY and CDR2 SMNVEV (reference sequence).

This chain links TRBV7-9 with TRBJ2-5; TRBD1 aligns across 7 bases. From germline, CDR1 is SEHNR and CDR2 FQNEAQ (reference sequence). V shed 5 bases, J shed 5 bases, and the junction held 5 bases outside the gene matches. CDR3 size: 13 residues. The CDR3 DNA reads as TGTGCCAGCAGCCGACAGGGCGGGGAGACCCAGTACTTC. Translated, it gives CASSRQGGETQYF.

The sample holds a few counts of this clone. The chain combines TRBV19 with TRBJ2-1; a possible D gene is TRBD1 (5 bases). Germline CDR1 LNHDA, CDR2 SQIVND (reference sequence). This CDR3 has 14 residues. Trimming cost V 2 bases and J 6 bases, with 11 bases left between them. The CDR3 DNA is TGTGCCAGTAGTATAAGCCGACAGTCCAATGAGCAGTTCTTC. Translation: CASSISRQSNEQFF.

This clone was detected only a few times. This chain connects TRBV9 to TRBJ1-4; TRBD1 might be the D (5 bases). V was pared by 3 bases and J by 8 bases, with 14 bases between. The CDR3 totals 14 residues. CDR1 and CDR2 (germline): SGDLS, YYNGEE. CDR3 protein: CASSARPGTEKLFF. CDR3 sequence (DNA): TGTGCCAGCAGCGCTCGCCCAGGGACGGAAAAACTGTTTTTT.

The chain links TRBV25-1 to TRBJ2-3; D gene ambiguous. The CDR3 consists of 12 residues. Trimming took off 3 bases at V and 1 base at J, with 2 bases between the two ends. Germline assignment: CDR1 MGHDK and CDR2 SYGVNS. The CDR3 bases are TGTGCCAGCAGTGACCGCACAGATACGCAGTATTTT. Translating it yields CASSDRTDTQYF.

Only a few counts were recorded for this clone. This chain uses TRBV6-6 with TRBJ2-5; TRBD1 is a possible D gene (6 bases). Germline V gene sequence: CDR1 MNHNY, CDR2 SVGAGI (reference sequence). V was clipped by 6 bases and J by 5 bases, with 19 bases between them. This CDR3 spans 15 amino acids. In DNA, the CDR3 is TGTGCCAGCAGCACTTACAGGGAATCTGGGGAGACCCAGTACTTC. This codes for CASSTYRESGETQYF.

This clone showed up just a few times. The chain employs TRBV5-6 and TRBJ2-7, with TRBD1 matching 8 bases. The V segment lost 4 bases and the J segment 0 bases; nucleotides outside the gene matches: 9. This CDR3 is 16 amino acids long. Germline V gene data show CDR1 as SGHDT and CDR2 as YYEEEE. CDR3 nucleotide sequence: TGTGCCAGCAGCCAGAGGGGGACAGGCCCCTCCTACGAGCAGTACTTC. Its translation is CASSQRGTGPSYEQYF.

The rearrangement links TRBV28 to TRBJ2-7; unclear D gene. This CDR3 has 15 amino acids. CDR1 is MDHEN, CDR2 SYDVKM, per germline. Trimming shortened V by 6 bases and J by 1 base, and 16 bases separated the two germline ends. CDR3 protein: CASSSTIRKSYEQYF. Written as DNA, the CDR3 is TGTGCCAGCAGCTCTACTATTCGGAAGTCCTACGAGCAGTACTTC.

V gene TRBV7-3 combines with J gene TRBJ2-7; the match to TRBD1 covers 8 bases. Germline-derived CDR1 and CDR2 are SGHTA and FQGTGA. After removal of 5 bases from V and 6 bases from J, the junction contained 9 bases not matched to a gene. The CDR3 extends over 14 amino acids. The DNA of the CDR3 is TGTGCCAGCAGCGATCGACAGGGGCGGGGCGAGCAGTACTTC. As protein: CASSDRQGRGEQYF. The whole variable domain, filled in from reference TRBV7-3 and TRBJ2-7, reads GAGVSQTPSNKVTEKGKYVELRCDPISGHTALYWYRQSLGQGPEFLIYFQGTGAADDSGLPNDRFFAVRPEGSVSTLKIQRTERGDSAVYLCASSDRQGRGEQYFGPGTRLTVT.